This T cell receptor (beta chain) was identified in a study of blood T cell repertoires in COVID-19. The protocol was immunoSEQ multiplex PCR, while the TCRdb copy is restricted to in-frame clones and leaves out a portion. The repertoire has about 430,000 clones, 70% to 90% of them found once; the top ten carry about 1.4%. Trimming at V came to 3 bases and at J to 4 bases, leaving 3 bases not matched to a gene. The CDR3 sequence is 14 residues long. The germline gives CDR1 MNHNS, CDR2 SASEGT. The chain links TRBV6-1 to TRBJ2-7, with TRBD1 identical over 10 bases. This TCR derives from a woman between 18 and 30 years old who had been exposed to COVID-19. The specimen sequenced was PBMCs or T cells enriched from blood (not recorded which). The CDR3 loop is CASSDGTGVYEQYF. The CDR3 DNA reads as TGTGCCAGCAGTGACGGGACAGGGGTTTACGAGCAGTACTTC.